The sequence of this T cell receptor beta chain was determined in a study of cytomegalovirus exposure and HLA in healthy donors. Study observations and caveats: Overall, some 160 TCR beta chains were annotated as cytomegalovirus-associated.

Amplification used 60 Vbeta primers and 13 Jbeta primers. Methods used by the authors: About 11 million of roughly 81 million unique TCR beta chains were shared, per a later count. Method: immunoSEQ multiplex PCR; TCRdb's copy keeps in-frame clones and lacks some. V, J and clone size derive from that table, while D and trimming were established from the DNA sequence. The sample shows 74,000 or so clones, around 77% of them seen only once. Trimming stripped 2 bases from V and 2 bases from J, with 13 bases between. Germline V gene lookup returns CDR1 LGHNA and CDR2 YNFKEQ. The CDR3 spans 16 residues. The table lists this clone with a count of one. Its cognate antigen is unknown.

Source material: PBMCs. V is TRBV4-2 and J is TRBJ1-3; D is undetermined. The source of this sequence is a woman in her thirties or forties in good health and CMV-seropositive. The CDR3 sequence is CASSQLVGAPGNTIYF. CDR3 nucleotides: TGTGCCAGCAGCCAATTGGTCGGAGCCCCTGGAAACACCATATATTTT.